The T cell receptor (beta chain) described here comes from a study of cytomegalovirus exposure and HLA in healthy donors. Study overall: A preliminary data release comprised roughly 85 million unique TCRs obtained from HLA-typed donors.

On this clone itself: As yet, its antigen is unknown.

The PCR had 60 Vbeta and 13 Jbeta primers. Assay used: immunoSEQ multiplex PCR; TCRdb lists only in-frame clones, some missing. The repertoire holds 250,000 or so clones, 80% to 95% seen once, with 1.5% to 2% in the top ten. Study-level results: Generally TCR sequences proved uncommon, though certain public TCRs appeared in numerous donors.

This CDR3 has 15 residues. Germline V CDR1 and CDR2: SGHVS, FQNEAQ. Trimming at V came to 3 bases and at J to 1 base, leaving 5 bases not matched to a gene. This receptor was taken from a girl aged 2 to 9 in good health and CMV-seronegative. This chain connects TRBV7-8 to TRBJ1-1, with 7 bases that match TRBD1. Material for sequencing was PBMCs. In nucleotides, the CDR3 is TGTGCCAGCAGCTTCGACAGGGTGGAGAACACTGAAGCTTTCTTT. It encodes CASSFDRVENTEAFF. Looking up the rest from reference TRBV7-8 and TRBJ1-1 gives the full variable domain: GAGVSQSPRYKVAKRGQDVALRCDPISGHVSLFWYQQALGQGPEFLTYFQNEAQLDKSGLPSDRFFAERPEGSVSTLKIQRTQQEDSAVYLCASSFDRVENTEAFFGQGTRLTVV.